This TCR beta chain was sequenced in a study of blood T cell repertoires in COVID-19 (dated by TCRdb to the early 2020s). Broadly, across the study: The collaborator samples originated in the United States, Italy and Spain and spanned the acute and convalescent phases of COVID-19. The material from the prospective study consisted of cDNA or gDNA derived from T cells, B-cell-depleted T cells, or PBMCs. A freely available public database, intended as a resource for researchers studying the immune response to SARS-CoV-2, is where the repertoires were released. Sample metadata almost always included a de-identified subject ID, COVID-19 status, age in years and sex. The samples were drawn from two sources: the first 160 participants of the ongoing ImmuneRACE study, and fewer than 1,500 subjects contributed by 6 global collaborators. HLA class I and class II types, where available, came from metadata supplied by the sample provider rather than from assay-based typing. Deeply sampled blood TCRbeta repertoires from subjects exposed to, actively infected with, or recovered from COVID-19 were included in the dataset. The full study reports these points: The amount of clinical and demographic metadata varied by source and participant and was provided uncurated.

Between the V and J ends, shortened by 4 bases and 3 bases respectively, the junction contains 9 bases. Per the germline V gene, MNHEY is the CDR1 and SVGAGI is the CDR2. From cysteine to phenylalanine, the CDR3 is 13 amino acids long. Here the CDR3 DNA is all that survives: 39 bases in frame from base 1. Remarks on this clone: Its antigen remains undetermined. No base quality information exists; no much larger clone differs at one position.

TCRbeta CDR3 regions were amplified from genomic DNA using the immunoSEQ Assay, a bias-controlled multiplex PCR. From the authors' description of their analysis: Within the assay, amplification of reference gene primers was used to estimate how many nucleated cells each sample contained. To quantify the absolute abundance of each unique TCRbeta CDR3 rearrangement, sequence reads were collapsed and filtered. For each sample, productive Simpson clonality was calculated by taking the square root of Simpson's diversity index across productive rearrangements. TCRdb's version of the immuneACCESS table is confined to in-frame rearrangements and falls short of the full clone set. An unresolved V gene accounts for under half of the shortfall where checked; the remainder is of unknown origin. From that table come the V and J calls and clone size; the DNA was used to work out D and trimming. The sample yields fewer than 300,000 clones; 70% to 90% were counted once. Approximately 2.6% of the sample goes to the ten largest clones.

Collaborating institutions collected whole blood in K2EDTA tubes following their own protocols. For TCRbeta analysis, collaborators shipped samples as frozen whole blood, isolated PBMCs, or DNA extracted from either of those sample types. The chain is made from TRBV6-5 and TRBJ1-2, with no confident D gene call. The source is a woman in her 70s with active or convalescent COVID-19. Sequencing used peripheral blood. The DNA sequence reads TGTGCCAGCAGTTCCTCGGGAGACTATGGCTACACCTTC. This encodes CASSSSGDYGYTF.